One and the same sample provided the 18 T cell receptor beta chains below, sequenced in a study of Tregs in tolerant kidney transplant recipients. Only in-frame clones appear in the TCRdb table, and some are missing; sequencing was by immunoSEQ multiplex PCR. The sample totals tens of thousands of clones. The sample was CD4+ T cells from blood, taken before the transplant. Every receptor here comes from a human donor who received a combined kidney and bone marrow transplant.

Turning to this clone: The CDR3 end lies 3 residues beyond the end of the read and is filled in from the germline J gene. This chain uses TRBV20-1 with TRBJ2-3; TRBD2 aligns across 8 bases. V lost 1 base to trimming and J lost 0 bases; unmatched junction nucleotides: 6. The germline V gene encodes CDR1 DFQATT and CDR2 SNEGSKA (reference sequence). The CDR3 has 16 amino acids. The CDR3: CSARVGLDYSTDTQYF. CDR3 DNA (partial): TGCAGTGCTAGAGTGGGACTAGACTACAGCACAGATACG.

On this clone: The read halts 3 residues ahead of the CDR3 end, with the missing end drawn from the germline J gene. The rearrangement joins TRBV20-1 to TRBJ1-4; D is perhaps TRBD1 (5 bases). The CDR3 is 14 amino acids. V lost 6 bases, J lost 2 bases, and 13 bases lay in between. From germline, CDR1 is DFQATT and CDR2 SNEGSKA (reference sequence). The CDR3 is CSANGGATNEKLFF. CDR3 DNA, as far as it was read: TGCAGTGCGAACGGAGGGGCGACTAATGAAAAA.

Note on this clone: The DNA ends 3 residues before the CDR3 does, and the rest of the CDR3 is filled in from the germline J gene. The rearrangement links TRBV18 to TRBJ2-5, with a possible D match to TRBD2 (6 bases). V gave up 4 bases and J gave up 1 base, with 10 bases separating them. The CDR3 spans 14 residues. CDR1 is KGHSH, CDR2 LQKENI, per germline. Partial CDR3 DNA: TGTGCCAGCTCACTAGCGGATCCCCAAGAGACC. Its protein is CASSLADPQET. The entire CDR3 protein is CASSLADPQETQYF.

With regard to this clone: The missing CDR3 end, 3 residues past where the read stops, is filled in from the germline J gene. The chain combines TRBV7-7 with TRBJ2-3; D gene uncertain. The CDR3 spans 13 residues. Germline CDR1 SSHAT, CDR2 FNYEAQ (reference sequence). V was shortened by 4 bases and J by 2 bases, with 7 bases between the two germline ends. The CDR3 DNA, read in part, is TGTGCCAGCAGCTCGGGTCCCACAGATACG. Amino acids: CASSSGPTDT. The whole CDR3 sequence reads CASSSGPTDTQYF. The variable domain in full, completed from reference TRBV7-7 and TRBJ2-3, reads GAGVSQSPRYKVTKRGQDVTLRCDPISSHATLYWYQQALGQGPEFLTYFNYEAQPDKSGLPSDRFSAERPEGSISTLTIQRTEQRDSAMYRCASSSGPTDTQYFGPGTRLTVL.

Points on this clone: The CDR3 end is not reached by the read, which stops 3 residues before it; the germline J gene fills it in. The chain is built from TRBV29-1 and TRBJ2-3, with 7 nucleotides matching TRBD1. The trim removed 6 bases at V and 1 base at J, leaving 7 bases unmatched. In germline, CDR1 is SQVTM, CDR2 ANQGSEA. CDR3 length: 14 amino acids. CDR3: CSVQQGRGTDTQYF. CDR3 DNA (partial): TGCAGCGTCCAACAGGGGCGCGGCACAGATACG.

A remark on this clone: The CDR3 goes on 3 residues after the read ends, and that part is filled in from the germline J gene. The gene calls are TRBV19 and TRBJ1-2, with 10 positions matching TRBD1. The J segment lost 5 bases and the V segment lost 6 bases, leaving 12 bases of the junction unmatched. From germline, CDR1 is LNHDA and CDR2 SQIVND (reference sequence). CDR3 size: 16 residues. The sequenced CDR3 bases are TGTGCCAGTAGCTCCTACTCCGGGACAGGGGCGTATGGC. Translation: CASSSYSGTGAYG. The complete CDR3 protein is CASSSYSGTGAYGYTF.

With respect to this clone: Read sequence stops 3 residues before the CDR3 end, and the germline J gene provides the missing end. J is TRBJ1-1 and V is TRBV6-2 or TRBV6-3; weak D call: TRBD1 (5 bases). Germline V gene sequence: CDR1 MNHEY, CDR2 SVGEGT. The V and J ends lost 6 bases and 1 base respectively, with 12 bases between them. The CDR3 totals 14 residues. The CDR3: CASSRPTANTEAFF. The sequenced part of the CDR3 DNA is TGTGCCAGCAGCCGACCGACAGCGAACACTGAA.

On this clone itself: From the germline J gene comes the end of the CDR3, since the read stops 3 residues before it. The chain couples TRBV10-3 to TRBJ2-1, with D possibly matching TRBD1 (5 bases). This CDR3 has 14 amino acids. Germline V gene sequence: CDR1 ENHRY, CDR2 SYGVKD. Trimming stripped 0 bases from V and 7 bases from J, with 10 bases between. Partial CDR3 DNA: TGTGCCATCAGTGAGTCGGCAGGGCGGAATGAG. Translating gives CAISESAGRNE. The CDR3 in its entirety is CAISESAGRNEQFF.

Points on this clone: The read terminates 3 residues ahead of where the CDR3 ends, so the germline J gene completes it. The chain employs TRBV6-2 or TRBV6-3 and TRBJ2-1; 12 bases map to TRBD2. Germline CDR1 MNHEY, CDR2 SVGEGT. V lost 7 bases and J lost 4; bases outside the gene matches: 2. The CDR3 covers 14 residues. The sequenced CDR3 bases are TGTGCCAGCATGGGACTAGCGGGTTACAATGAG. Translating gives CASMGLAGYNE. The whole CDR3 region reads CASMGLAGYNEQFF.

As for this clone: From the germline J gene comes the end of the CDR3, since the read stops 3 residues before it. V is TRBV20-1 and J is TRBJ2-3, with 8 bases lining up with TRBD2. The CDR3 covers 13 residues. Germline lookup yields CDR1 DFQATT and CDR2 SNEGSKA (reference sequence). The chain's CDR3 is CRTGGPSTDTQYF. CDR3 DNA (partial): TGCAGAACGGGGGGGCCGAGCACAGATACG.

Worth noting for this clone: The read terminates 3 residues before the CDR3 end, so the remaining end is supplied by the germline J gene. V and J are TRBV18 and TRBJ1-5, with 8 bases lining up with TRBD1. CDR3 length: 13 amino acids. V shed 4 bases, J shed 5 bases, and the junction held 1 base outside the gene matches. The germline V gene has CDR1 KGHSH and CDR2 LQKENI. The CDR3 loop is CASSQDRDQPQHF. The CDR3 DNA, read in part, is TGTGCCAGCTCACAGGACAGGGATCAGCCC.

Points on this clone: The read gets to within 3 residues of the CDR3 end, and the germline J gene fills in the rest. J is TRBJ2-7 and V is TRBV7-2; D is perhaps TRBD2 (6 bases). The germline V and J ends were trimmed by 2 bases and 5 bases, with 16 bases remaining between them. Germline loops: CDR1 SGHTA, CDR2 FQGNSA. This CDR3 spans 15 amino acids. CDR3 DNA (partial): TGTGCCAGCAGCTTACAACGGGGGATCGGCAACGAG. Translated: CASSLQRGIGNE. In full, the CDR3 is CASSLQRGIGNEQYF.

With respect to this clone: Read sequence stops 3 residues before the CDR3 end, and the germline J gene provides the missing end. The V call is TRBV20-1, the J call TRBJ2-3, with D perhaps matching TRBD1 (5 bases). This CDR3 spans 13 amino acids. V was trimmed by 1 base and J by 4 bases, leaving 9 bases between them. From germline, CDR1 is DFQATT and CDR2 SNEGSKA (reference sequence). CDR3 bases read: TGCAGTGCTAGAGTAGGGGTCTCAGATACG. Amino acid sequence: CSARVGVSDT. The CDR3, in full, reads CSARVGVSDTQYF.

CDR3 region: CASSPGTSDPTDTQYF. CDR3 bases read: TGTGCCAGTAGTCCGGGGACTAGCGATCCCACAGATACG. The chain carries TRBV19 and TRBJ2-3; 10 nucleotides agree with TRBD2. Sequencing ends 3 residues short of the CDR3 end; the germline J gene provides the rest. The V gene end was trimmed by 5 bases and the J gene end by 2 bases; junction bases not matched to a gene: 7. The CDR3 contains 16 residues. Germline lookup yields CDR1 LNHDA and CDR2 SQIVND (reference sequence).

Note on this clone: The CDR3 extends 3 residues past the end of the read, so its final part is completed from the germline J gene. This rearrangement joins TRBV20-1 to TRBJ2-6; TRBD1 is a possible D gene (5 bases). The CDR3 sequence is 17 residues long. The germline V gene has CDR1 DFQATT and CDR2 SNEGSKA (reference sequence). V was trimmed by 1 base and J by 0 bases, leaving 13 bases between them. CDR3 loop: CSARVQGAHSGANVLTF. Partial CDR3 DNA: TGCAGTGCTAGAGTGCAGGGTGCTCACTCTGGGGCCAACGTC.

In the case of this clone: Sequencing ends 3 residues short of the CDR3 end; the germline J gene provides the rest. This rearrangement joins TRBV14 to TRBJ1-4, with TRBD1 matching 7 bases. Germline values: CDR1 SGHDN, CDR2 FVKESK. This CDR3 is 14 amino acids long. J lost 8 bases, V lost 5 bases, and 8 bases had no gene match. CDR3 sequence reads: CASSYSGGGEKLFF. Incomplete CDR3 DNA: TGTGCCAGCAGCTATTCAGGGGGAGGCGAAAAA.

Comments on this clone: The read terminates 3 residues ahead of where the CDR3 ends, so the germline J gene completes it. The chain employs TRBV7-9 and TRBJ2-5; TRBD1 matches at 8 bases. The germline V gene has CDR1 SEHNR and CDR2 FQNEAQ (reference sequence). The CDR3 consists of 15 residues. The V gene end was trimmed by 6 bases and the J gene end by 1 base; junction bases not matched to a gene: 7. CDR3 sequence: CASSDRDRLQETQYF. The covered CDR3 bases are TGTGCCAGCAGTGACCGGGACAGGCTCCAAGAGACC.

About this clone: The missing CDR3 end, 3 residues past where the read stops, is filled in from the germline J gene. V is TRBV30 and J is TRBJ2-5, with D possibly being TRBD2 (5 bases). The CDR3 has 13 amino acids. Germline V gives CDR1 GTSNPN, CDR2 SVGIG (reference sequence). The V end was cut by 4 bases, the J end by 2 bases, with 11 bases between. CDR3 sequence: CAWMDLLQETQYF. The covered CDR3 bases are TGTGCCTGGATGGACTTACTTCAAGAGACC.